The text below deals with one TCR beta chain. Its antigen target is currently unknown. The record has no base qualities; no much larger clone is one base away. The library was made by 5' RACE. Sequenced using an Illumina MiSeq. Starting from the raw public reads, TCRdb applied fastp trimming at Q25, assembled clones with MiXCR and retained in-frame beta chains. Entries that share a CDR3 protein sequence are merged under the most common genes and DNA. In this sample the table shows 40,000 or so distinct CDR3 sequences, 8% to 10% of which occur a single time. The ten largest clones add up to over 2.5% of the sample. From the cysteine through the phenylalanine, the CDR3 covers 11 amino acids. Only the CDR3 part of the read is kept: 33 bases, read in frame from the first base. Relative to germline, V is 3 bases shorter and J is 7 bases shorter, with 4 bases between their ends. The germline V gene gives CDR1 as SNHLY and CDR2 as FYNNEI.

This record belongs to a study of chronic HIV infection and antiretroviral therapy (dated by TCRdb to about 2015). Material for sequencing was peripheral blood. The chain was built from TRBV2 and TRBJ1-3, with the identity of the D gene unclear. The source of this sequence is an adult who had HIV and had not received antiretroviral therapy, or was an uninfected healthy control (not recorded which). The CDR3 reads as follows: CASSEVNTIYF. The sequence in DNA is TGTGCCAGCAGTGAGGTTAACACCATATATTTT.